The 27 T cell receptor beta chains below come from one sample, sequenced in a study of beta chain features in type 1 diabetes. What was sequenced were expressed TCRB transcripts, since all of the isolated RNA had been reverse transcribed. Profiled with immunoSEQ multiplex PCR; TCRdb holds only in-frame clones, not every one. The profile shows a few hundred thousand clones, roughly 14% of them singletons. Their cognate antigens are unknown. Findings and limits, study-wide: TCRB CDR3 length was moderately but significantly reduced in all four CD4+ subsets of Type 1 diabetes patients.

Sequencing was performed on naive CD4+ T cells from blood. These receptors were collected from a woman between 18 and 30 years old with type 1 diabetes.

This clone was observed a handful of times. The chain links TRBV4-2 to TRBJ2-1; 13 bases line up with TRBD2. Trimming took 4 bases from V and 5 from J; bases not matched to a gene: 5. Looked up from germline, CDR1 is LGHNA and CDR2 is YNFKEQ. This CDR3 region has 16 residues. The CDR3 nucleotides read TGTGCCAGCAGCCCCCGGACTAGCGGGAGTCACAATGAGCAGTTCTTC. Its translation: CASSPRTSGSHNEQFF.

The chain uses TRBV7-3 and TRBJ2-1; 8 nucleotides agree with TRBD2. Germline V gives CDR1 SGHTA, CDR2 FQGTGA. The CDR3 length is 15 residues. V was pared by 5 bases and J by 4 bases, with 7 bases of the junction left unmatched. CDR3 nucleotides: TGTGCCAGCAGCACCTGGGTAGCGGGGTACAATGAGCAGTTCTTC. Translated, it gives CASSTWVAGYNEQFF.

In its sample, this clone was seen a few times. CDR3 protein: CASSLNTGAGGYTF. DNA of the CDR3: TGCGCCAGCAGCTTAAATACAGGGGCAGGCGGCTACACCTTC. The chain uses TRBV5-1 and TRBJ1-2; 7 positions agree with TRBD1. The CDR3 runs to 14 residues. CDR1 and CDR2 (germline): SGHRS, YFSETQ. V lost 2 bases to trimming and J lost 8 bases; unmatched junction nucleotides: 9.

The V gene is TRBV10-3, the J gene TRBJ2-3, with D maybe TRBD2 (6 bases). Trimming removed 4 bases at V and 0 bases at J, with 8 bases between. The CDR3 is made up of 14 amino acids. Germline V gene data show CDR1 as ENHRY and CDR2 as SYGVKD. The CDR3: CAISGGGSTDTQYF. In nucleotides, the CDR3 is TGTGCCATCAGTGGTGGAGGGAGCACAGATACGCAGTATTTT.

The J gene is TRBJ2-2, the V gene TRBV7-2; D remains ambiguous. V was clipped by 6 bases and J by 4 bases, with 18 bases between them. The CDR3 is 16 residues long. Germline CDR1 reads SGHTA; CDR2 reads FQGNSA. The CDR3 loop reads CASRTIGRSITGELFF. Written as DNA, the CDR3 is TGTGCCAGCAGAACAATTGGGCGTAGTATCACCGGGGAGCTGTTTTTT.

The chain couples TRBV9 to TRBJ2-3, with TRBD2 matching over 7 bases. CDR1 is SGDLS and CDR2 is YYNGEE in the germline V gene. The CDR3 totals 16 residues. V was clipped by 0 bases and J by 5 bases; unmatched bases: 9. The DNA of the CDR3 is TGTGCCAGCAGCGTAGCAGCGGGAAGGGTCGGAGATACGCAGTATTTT. This gives the protein CASSVAAGRVGDTQYF.

This clone came up a few times. V and J are TRBV5-1 and TRBJ1-4; possibly TRBD1 for D (6 bases). The CDR3 contains 16 residues. The germline CDR1 and CDR2 sequences are SGHRS and YFSETQ. Trimming stripped 0 bases from V and 6 bases from J, with 15 bases between. The CDR3 region is CASSLGVTGRDEKLFF. Written as DNA, the CDR3 is TGCGCCAGCAGCTTGGGAGTTACAGGGAGGGATGAAAAACTGTTTTTT. Complete variable domain (other parts from reference TRBV5-1 and TRBJ1-4): KAGVTQTPRYLIKTRGQQVTLSCSPISGHRSVSWYQQTPGQGLQFLFEYFSETQRNKGNFPGRFSGRQFSNSRSEMNVSTLELGDSALYLCASSLGVTGRDEKLFFGSGTQLSVL.

This clone was counted only a few times. The rearrangement links TRBV10-3 to TRBJ2-3; 10 bases are shared with TRBD2. Trimming cost V 4 bases and J 6 bases; bases outside gene matches: 13. Germline CDR1 is ENHRY and CDR2 is SYGVKD. The CDR3 has 17 residues. Here the CDR3 DNA reads TGTGCCATCAGTGCTCCCGTACGAGCGGGAGGGCCGGATACGCAGTATTTT. This sequence encodes CAISAPVRAGGPDTQYF.

The chain recombines TRBV27 with TRBJ2-7; the D gene is possibly TRBD1 (5 bases). This CDR3 has 15 amino acids. V lost 3 bases, J lost 2 bases, and 14 bases lay in between. Germline V CDR1 and CDR2: MNHEY, SMNVEV (reference sequence). CDR3 loop: CASSFKPDSPYEQYF. CDR3 sequence (DNA): TGTGCCAGCAGTTTTAAGCCCGACAGCCCCTACGAGCAGTACTTC.

This clone was seen more than once but under ten times. The V call is TRBV19, the J call TRBJ1-5; D not certain. Trimming left V 5 bases short and J 2 bases short, with 10 bases between. The CDR3 totals 14 residues. Germline CDR1 LNHDA, CDR2 SQIVND (reference sequence). The CDR3: CASSGGSGNQPQHF. The CDR3 nucleotides read TGTGCCAGTAGTGGTGGGAGTGGCAATCAGCCCCAGCATTTT.

The chain combines TRBV4-1 with TRBJ1-2; D might be TRBD1 (5 bases). The CDR3 spans 16 residues. Germline lookup yields CDR1 MGHRA and CDR2 YSYEKL. Trimming took 0 bases from V and 6 from J, leaving 17 bases between them. As DNA, the CDR3 is TGCGCCAGCAGCCAAGAACGGGAGGGGATCGGGGATGGCTACACCTTC. Amino acid sequence: CASSQEREGIGDGYTF.

The chain carries TRBV19 and TRBJ1-3; TRBD1 is a possible D gene (6 bases). Trimming removed 10 bases from V and 3 bases from J, with 13 bases in between. Germline V CDR1 and CDR2: LNHDA, SQIVND (reference sequence). The CDR3 contains 13 residues. The CDR3 loop is CATLDRFGNTIYF. Written as DNA, the CDR3 is TGTGCCACCCTCGACAGGTTTGGAAACACCATATATTTT.

The table lists this clone with a few counts. The chain carries TRBV2 and TRBJ2-1; D may be TRBD2 (6 bases). V was pared by 4 bases and J by 6 bases, with 13 bases between. The CDR3 runs to 14 residues. Germline V CDR1 and CDR2: SNHLY, FYNNEI. The DNA of the CDR3 is TGTGCCAGCAGTGGACTAGTCCCCGGCAATGAGCAGTTCTTC. Translation gives CASSGLVPGNEQFF.

This clone was seen a handful of times. Within the sample, other DNA sequences also encode this same CDR3. V and J are TRBV7-2 and TRBJ2-7; TRBD1 is a possible D gene (6 bases). V shed 5 bases and J shed 0 bases, with 8 bases lying between them. Germline assignment: CDR1 SGHTA and CDR2 FQGNSA. The CDR3 covers 13 residues. The CDR3 nucleotides read TGTGCCAGCAGCCTGGACAGCTCCTACGAGCAGTACGTC. Protein sequence: CASSLDSSYEQYV.

This clone showed up just a few times. The chain couples TRBV28 to TRBJ2-7; 10 bases map to TRBD1. Looked up from germline, CDR1 is MDHEN and CDR2 is SYDVKM. V gave up 4 bases and J gave up 3 bases; unmatched junction bases: 3. The CDR3 has 14 amino acids. The CDR3 DNA reads as TGTGCCAGCAGTTACCGGGACAGGGGCTACGAGCAGTACTTC. This codes for CASSYRDRGYEQYF.

Concerning this clone: The same CDR3 also results from other DNA sequences found in this sample. V and J are TRBV4-3 and TRBJ2-2, with 7 bases fitting TRBD2. This CDR3 is built from 14 residues. V dropped 5 bases and J dropped 2; count of bases not matched to a gene: 2. Germline CDR1 LGHNA, CDR2 YSLEER. For the CDR3, the DNA is TGCGCCAGCAGCGGGGGACTAAACACCGGGGAGCTGTTTTTT. Translation: CASSGGLNTGELFF.

V is TRBV28 and J is TRBJ2-5, with TRBD1 identical over 12 bases. The CDR3 consists of 14 residues. The V segment lost 6 bases and the J segment 5 bases; nucleotides outside the gene matches: 4. Looked up from germline, CDR1 is MDHEN and CDR2 is SYDVKM. CDR3 in amino acids: CASRGTGGWETQYF. Written as DNA, the CDR3 is TGTGCCAGCAGGGGGACAGGGGGCTGGGAGACCCAGTACTTC.

This rearrangement joins TRBV28 to TRBJ1-2, with 8 bases lining up with TRBD1. The CDR3 consists of 16 residues. The germline V gene encodes CDR1 MDHEN and CDR2 SYDVKM. V was clipped by 2 bases and J by 4 bases; unmatched bases: 9. The CDR3 coding sequence is TGTGCCAGCAGTTTACTGCTTTCGGACAGGGTCTATGGCTACACCTTC. Translated, it gives CASSLLLSDRVYGYTF.

This clone was detected only a few times. The V gene is TRBV5-1, the J gene TRBJ2-7; 12 bases line up with TRBD2. The CDR3 sequence is 14 residues long. The V and J ends lost 7 bases and 2 bases, in that order; junction bases with no gene match: 4. Germline V lookup: CDR1 SGHRS, CDR2 YFSETQ. CDR3 nucleotides: TGCGCCAGCTCACCTAGCGGGAGGGCCTACGAGCAGTACGTC. It codes for CASSPSGRAYEQYV.

This clone has only a few counts. This chain connects TRBV11-3 to TRBJ2-6, with D unclear. Germline V lookup: CDR1 SGHNT, CDR2 YENEEA. V was cut by 5 bases and J by 0 bases, with 2 bases left in between. The CDR3 loop spans 13 amino acids. CDR3 in amino acids: CASSLSGANVLTF. The CDR3 DNA follows: TGTGCCAGCAGCCTCTCTGGGGCCAACGTCCTGACTTTC.

This clone showed up just a few times. The chain is built from TRBV6-6 and TRBJ2-1, with 7 bases that match TRBD2. V dropped 6 bases and J dropped 3; count of bases not matched to a gene: 2. The CDR3 covers 13 residues. In germline, CDR1 is MNHNY, CDR2 SVGAGI (reference sequence). CDR3 sequence reads: CASRGGVYNEQFF. CDR3 in DNA: TGTGCCAGCAGGGGGGGGGTCTACAATGAGCAGTTCTTC.

The CDR3 DNA sequence: TGTGCCATCAGCGAACAGAGAGTCACAGATACGCAGTATTTT. Translated: CAISEQRVTDTQYF. The chain employs TRBV10-3 and TRBJ2-3; D uncertain. The CDR3 spans 14 residues. Germline-derived CDR1 and CDR2 are ENHRY and SYGVKD. V lost 6 bases to trimming and J lost 2 bases, with 12 bases between them.

V usage is TRBV11-2 and J usage is TRBJ1-1; D possibly corresponds to TRBD1 (6 bases). CDR3 size: 14 residues. In germline, CDR1 is SGHAT, CDR2 FQNNGV. V was trimmed by 4 bases and J by 5 bases, leaving 14 bases between them. The CDR3, as DNA: TGTGCCAGCAGCTACGGGGGGCGCCGGACTGAAGCTTTCTTT. Residues: CASSYGGRRTEAFF.

This clone was seen a handful of times. The V and J genes are TRBV21-1 and TRBJ2-3; the table's D call of TRBD2 was not tested on the DNA. TRBV21-1 is given as a pseudogene. The CDR3 totals 16 residues. Written as DNA, the CDR3 is TGTGCCAGCAGCAAAGCGCTTAGTTCCTCCACAGATACGCAGTATTTT. Its translation: CASSKALSSSTDTQYF.

This clone was observed a few times. The V and J genes are TRBV4-3 and TRBJ2-7, with a weak D call TRBD2 (5 bases). Germline CDR1 and CDR2: LGHNA and YSLEER. V was trimmed by 4 bases and J by 2 bases, leaving 12 bases between them. The CDR3 spans 14 residues. This chain's CDR3 is CASSPQEATYEQYV. In nucleotides, the CDR3 is TGCGCCAGCAGCCCCCAGGAGGCCACCTACGAGCAGTACGTC.

This clone was detected only a few times. The rearrangement joins TRBV7-2 to TRBJ2-2, with TRBD1 as a possible D gene (6 bases). CDR3 length: 13 amino acids. Between the trimmed V and J ends, which lost 4 bases and 5 bases, there was a span of 8 bases. CDR1 and CDR2 (germline): SGHTA, FQGNSA. CDR3 sequence (DNA): TGTGCCAGCAGCTCCAGGGGAACCGGGGAGCTGTTTTTT. It specifies CASSSRGTGELFF.

This clone came up once. The chain combines TRBV9 with TRBJ1-2; a weak D match, TRBD1 (6 bases). CDR1 and CDR2 (germline): SGDLS, YYNGEE. The CDR3 loop spans 14 amino acids. V gave up 0 bases and J gave up 2 bases, with 8 bases separating them. CDR3 sequence (DNA): TGTGCCAGCAGCGTAGAGGGGGGGAACTATGGCTACACCTTC. This gives the protein CASSVEGGNYGYTF.